This T cell receptor beta chain appears in the sequencing data of a study of blood T cell dynamics during melanoma immunotherapy. Study-wide context: Standard first-line treatment here was pembrolizumab or nivolumab plus ipilimumab in metastatic melanoma. Study-level points and caveats: Clones driving repertoire changes may be melanoma-specific or general immune activation. Unlike progressors, later disease-control patients had W3 repertoires gaining clonality or diversity.

Comments on this clone: No antigen is known for it.

Time point given: week 3, after first cycle of checkpoint inhibitor. Samples come from before therapy and from week 3 after the first blockade cycle. The CDR3 runs 16 residues. CDR1 and CDR2 from the germline V gene are SGHDT and YYEEEE. V was trimmed by 3 bases and J by 2 bases, leaving 17 bases between them. TCRdb's table, derived via immunoSEQ multiplex PCR, lists solely in-frame clones and lacks some. The table has some 14,000 clones, 90% to 95% seen once; the top ten hold around 0.99%. Here the sequenced sample was blood, taken from a patient treated with checkpoint blockade. V usage is TRBV5-6 and J usage is TRBJ2-5; D perhaps matches TRBD2 (6 bases). This TCR was recovered from a human donor with melanoma. CDR3 residues: CASSSLSGVLQETQYF. Written as DNA, the CDR3 is TGTGCCAGCAGCTCCCTTAGCGGAGTTCTTCAAGAGACCCAGTACTTC.